The T cell receptor beta chain described here comes from a study of blood T cell repertoires in COVID-19. Produced via immunoSEQ multiplex PCR; TCRdb's table is partial and in-frame only. The table lists just under 70,000 clones, 70% to 90% of them singletons, with roughly 8.1% in the top ten. The trim removed 10 bases at V and 4 bases at J, leaving 10 bases unmatched. The length of the CDR3 is 15 residues. CDR1 is WNHNN and CDR2 is SYGVQD in the germline V gene (reference sequence). The sequenced material came from peripheral blood. The chain uses TRBV10-1 and TRBJ2-2; 9 bases fit TRBD1. The source of this sequence is a man younger than 40 with acute or convalescent COVID-19. This CDR3 reads CANPPGQGTTGELFF. CDR3 sequence (DNA): TGCGCCAACCCGCCGGGACAGGGAACCACCGGGGAGCTGTTTTTT.